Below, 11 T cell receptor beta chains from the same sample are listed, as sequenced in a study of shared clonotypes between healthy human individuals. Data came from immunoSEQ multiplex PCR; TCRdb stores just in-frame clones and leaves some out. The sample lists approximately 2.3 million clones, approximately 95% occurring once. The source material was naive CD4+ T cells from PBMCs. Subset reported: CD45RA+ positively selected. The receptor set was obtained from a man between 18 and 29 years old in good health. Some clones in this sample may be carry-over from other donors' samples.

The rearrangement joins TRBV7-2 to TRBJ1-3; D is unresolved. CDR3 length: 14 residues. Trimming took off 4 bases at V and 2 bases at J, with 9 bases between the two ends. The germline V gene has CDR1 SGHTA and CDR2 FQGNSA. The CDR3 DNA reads TGTGCCAGCAGCTCTCTCTTCACTGGAAACACCATATATTTT. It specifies CASSSLFTGNTIYF.

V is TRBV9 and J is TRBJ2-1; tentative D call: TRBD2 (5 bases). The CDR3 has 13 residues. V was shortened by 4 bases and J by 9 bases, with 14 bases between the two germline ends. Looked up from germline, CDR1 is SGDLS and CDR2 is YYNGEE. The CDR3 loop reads CASSPTLRVEQFF. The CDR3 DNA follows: TGTGCCAGCAGCCCCACGTTGCGGGTTGAGCAGTTCTTC.

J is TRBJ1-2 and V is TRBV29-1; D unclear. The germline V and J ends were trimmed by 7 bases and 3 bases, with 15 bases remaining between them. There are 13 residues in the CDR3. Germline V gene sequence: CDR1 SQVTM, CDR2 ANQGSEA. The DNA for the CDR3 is TGCAGCGCCTCCGATTATGTGGACTATGGCTACACCTTC. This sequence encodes CSASDYVDYGYTF. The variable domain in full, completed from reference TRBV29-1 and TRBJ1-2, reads SAVISQKPSRDICQRGTSLTIQCQVDSQVTMMFWYRQQPGQSLTLIATANQGSEATYESGFVIDKFPISRPNLTFSTLTVSNMSPEDSSIYLCSASDYVDYGYTFGSGTRLTVV.

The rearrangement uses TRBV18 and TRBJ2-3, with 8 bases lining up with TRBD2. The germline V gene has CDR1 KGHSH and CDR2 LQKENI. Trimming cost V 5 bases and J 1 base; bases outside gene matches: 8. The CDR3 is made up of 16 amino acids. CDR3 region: CASSVRSGGGTDTQYF. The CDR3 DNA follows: TGTGCCAGCTCAGTAAGATCGGGAGGGGGCACAGATACGCAGTATTTT.

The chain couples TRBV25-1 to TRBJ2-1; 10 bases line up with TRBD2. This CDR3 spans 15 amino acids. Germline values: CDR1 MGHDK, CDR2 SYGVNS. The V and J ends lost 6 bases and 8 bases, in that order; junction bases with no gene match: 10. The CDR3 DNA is TGTGCCAGCAGCGCCGCGGGGAGCGGGAGGGATGAGCAGTTCTTC. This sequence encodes CASSAAGSGRDEQFF.

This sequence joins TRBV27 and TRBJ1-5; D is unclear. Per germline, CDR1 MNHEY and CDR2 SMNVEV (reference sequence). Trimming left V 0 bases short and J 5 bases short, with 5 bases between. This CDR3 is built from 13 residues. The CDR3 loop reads CASSLSIYQPQHF. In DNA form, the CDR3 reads TGTGCCAGCAGTTTATCGATCTATCAGCCCCAGCATTTT.

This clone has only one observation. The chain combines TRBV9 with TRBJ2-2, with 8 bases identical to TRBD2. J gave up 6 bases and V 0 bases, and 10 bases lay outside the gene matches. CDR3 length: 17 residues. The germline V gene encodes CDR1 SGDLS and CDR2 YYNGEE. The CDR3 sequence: CASSVAPAGAMAGELFF. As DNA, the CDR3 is TGTGCCAGCAGCGTAGCTCCAGCGGGAGCCATGGCCGGGGAGCTGTTTTTT. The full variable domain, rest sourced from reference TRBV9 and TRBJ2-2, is DSGVTQTPKHLITATGQRVTLRCSPRSGDLSVYWYQQSLDQGLQFLIQYYNGEERAKGNILERFSAQQFPDLHSELNLSSLELGDSALYFCASSVAPAGAMAGELFFGEGSRLTVL.

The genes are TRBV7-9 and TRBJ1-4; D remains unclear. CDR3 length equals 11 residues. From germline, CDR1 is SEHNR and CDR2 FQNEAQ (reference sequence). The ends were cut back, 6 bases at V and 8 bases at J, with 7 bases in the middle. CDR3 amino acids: CASSMGEKLFF. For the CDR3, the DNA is TGTGCCAGCAGTATGGGCGAAAAACTGTTTTTT.

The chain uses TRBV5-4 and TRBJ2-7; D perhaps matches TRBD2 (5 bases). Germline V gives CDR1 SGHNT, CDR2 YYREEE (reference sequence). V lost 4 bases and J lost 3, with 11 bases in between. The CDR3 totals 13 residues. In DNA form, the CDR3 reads TGTGCCAGCAGCACCGGGAAAGGCTACGAGCAGTACTTC. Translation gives CASSTGKGYEQYF.

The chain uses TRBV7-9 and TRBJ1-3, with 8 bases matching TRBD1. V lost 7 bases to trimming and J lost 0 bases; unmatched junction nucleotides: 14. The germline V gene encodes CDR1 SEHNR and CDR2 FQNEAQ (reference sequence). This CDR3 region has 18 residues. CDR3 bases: TGTGCCAGCACCTCAAGACCGGGACAGGCGACCTCTGGAAACACCATATATTTT. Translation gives CASTSRPGQATSGNTIYF.

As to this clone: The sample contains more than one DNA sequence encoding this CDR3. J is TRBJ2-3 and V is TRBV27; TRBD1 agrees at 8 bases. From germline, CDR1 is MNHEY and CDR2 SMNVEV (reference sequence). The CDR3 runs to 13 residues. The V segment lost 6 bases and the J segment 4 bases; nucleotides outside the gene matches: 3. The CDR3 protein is CASRRQGPDTQYF. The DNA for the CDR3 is TGTGCCAGCAGGAGACAGGGGCCAGATACGCAGTATTTT.